Listed below are T cell receptor beta chains from one sample, sequenced in a study of blood T cells in healthy people across ages. TCRdb processed the 5' RACE reads anew with MiXCR; each CDR3 protein has one entry. The data show fewer than 2,000,000 distinct CDR3 sequences, about 35% seen once. The sample comprised blood. Source of these receptors: a woman in her twenties or thirties in good health. Both conserved end residues are part of each CDR3.

CASSDTGSEQYF,TRBV2,TRBJ2-7
CASSKSTGSSGANVLTF,TRBV11-2,TRBJ2-6
CASSDFRGQNTEAFF,TRBV13,TRBJ1-1
CASSPWGENTEAFF,TRBV3-1,TRBJ1-1
CSVDLQGAGEKLFF,TRBV29-1,TRBJ1-4
CASSLIDSETQYF,TRBV7-3,TRBJ2-5
CASSQGMARGAKNIQYF,TRBV4-1,.
CATSEGGVHQPQHF,TRBV15,TRBJ1-5
CATSDFTADHSYNEQFF,TRBV24-1,TRBJ2-1
CSAVREAYEQYF,TRBV20-1,TRBJ2-7
CASSLDPLYNEQFF,TRBV7-3,TRBJ2-1
CASSLADFLQYF,TRBV7-8,TRBJ2-5
CASSRPGPAGALSSYEQYF,TRBV3-1,TRBJ2-7
CASSDTGFSYEQYF,TRBV10-2,TRBJ2-7
CASSHLMEVSREQFF,TRBV4-1,TRBJ2-1
CSAHAQRDFYEQYF,TRBV20-1,TRBJ2-7
CASSQPTGATEAFF,TRBV4-1,TRBJ1-1
CAISESIRQGGNSPLHF,TRBV10-3,TRBJ1-6
CASSNLLANEQFF,TRBV5-1,TRBJ2-1
CAMGPSPDTQYF,TRBV10-3,TRBJ2-3
CASSVEGGITDAQYF,TRBV9,TRBJ2-3
CASRRGTVMNTEAFF,TRBV11-1,TRBJ1-1
CASSLAAGQGGEAFF,TRBV12-3/TRBV12-4,TRBJ1-1
CSARDPSGATNTDTQYF,TRBV20-1,TRBJ2-3
CSASFRTAAYNEQFF,TRBV20-1,TRBJ2-1
CTSSSDRFNEQYF,TRBV27,TRBJ2-7
CANSLGGLAGAGGYYEQYF,TRBV7-8,TRBJ2-7
CASSEGGGDTEAFF,TRBV6-1,TRBJ1-1
CASSLRLAALTSYEQYF,TRBV5-8,TRBJ2-7
CASSFGLGTNEKLFF,TRBV11-2,TRBJ1-4
CASSSASGTETQYF,TRBV12-3/TRBV12-4,TRBJ2-5
CASSLGPGQDADTQYF,TRBV5-1,TRBJ2-3
CASSQDEAGQGATDTQYF,TRBV4-1,TRBJ2-3
CASTPGIAGIYEQYF,TRBV5-1,TRBJ2-7
CASSLGGQVTSGANVLTF,TRBV5-1,TRBJ2-6
CASSQGWPGVVHEQFF,TRBV4-1,TRBJ2-1
CASSFLWDRGRNSPLHF,TRBV7-2,TRBJ1-6
CASSQELGPDEQYF,TRBV4-1,.
CASSLEGLETGELFF,TRBV11-2,TRBJ2-2
CASSLGHTGSGYGYTF,TRBV5-1,TRBJ1-2